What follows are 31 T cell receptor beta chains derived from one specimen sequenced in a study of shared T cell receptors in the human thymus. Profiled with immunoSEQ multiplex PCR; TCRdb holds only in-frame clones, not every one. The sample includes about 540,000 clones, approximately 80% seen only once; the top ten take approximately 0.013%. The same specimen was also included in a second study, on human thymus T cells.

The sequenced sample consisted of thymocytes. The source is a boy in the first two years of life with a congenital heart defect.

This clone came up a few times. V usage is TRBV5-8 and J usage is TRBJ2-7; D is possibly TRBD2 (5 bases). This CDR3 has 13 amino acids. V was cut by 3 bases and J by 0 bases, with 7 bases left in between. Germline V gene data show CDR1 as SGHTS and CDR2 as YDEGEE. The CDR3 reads CASSSGVSYEQYF. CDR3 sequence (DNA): TGTGCCAGCAGCTCCGGGGTCTCCTACGAGCAGTACTTC.

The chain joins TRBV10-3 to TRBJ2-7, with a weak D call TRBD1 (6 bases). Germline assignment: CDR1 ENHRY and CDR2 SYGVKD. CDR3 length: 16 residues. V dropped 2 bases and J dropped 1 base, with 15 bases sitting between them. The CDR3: CAISETGTPASYEQYF. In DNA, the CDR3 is TGTGCCATCAGTGAGACCGGGACACCCGCTTCCTACGAGCAGTACTTC.

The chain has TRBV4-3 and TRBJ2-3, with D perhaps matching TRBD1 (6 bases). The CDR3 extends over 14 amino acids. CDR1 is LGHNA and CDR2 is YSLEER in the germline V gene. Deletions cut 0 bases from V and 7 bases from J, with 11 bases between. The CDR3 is CASSQDFTGNTQYF. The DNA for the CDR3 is TGCGCCAGCAGCCAAGATTTCACAGGGAATACGCAGTATTTT.

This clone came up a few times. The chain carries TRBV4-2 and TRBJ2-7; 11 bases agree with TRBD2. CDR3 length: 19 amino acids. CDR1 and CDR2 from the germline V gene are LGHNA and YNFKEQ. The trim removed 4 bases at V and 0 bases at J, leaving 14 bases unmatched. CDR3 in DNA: TGTGCCAGCAGCCCGGGGCCCGGACTAGCGGGCTCTAGCTCCTACGAGCAGTACTTC. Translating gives CASSPGPGLAGSSSYEQYF.

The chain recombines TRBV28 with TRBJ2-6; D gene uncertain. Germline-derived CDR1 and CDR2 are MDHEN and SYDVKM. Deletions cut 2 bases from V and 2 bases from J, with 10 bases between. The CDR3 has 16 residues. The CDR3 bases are TGTGCCAGCAGTTTAATTAGTCATCCTGGGGCCAACGTCCTGACTTTC. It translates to CASSLISHPGANVLTF. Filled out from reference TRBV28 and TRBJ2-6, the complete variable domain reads DVKVTQSSRYLVKRTGEKVFLECVQDMDHENMFWYRQDPGLGLRLIYFSYDVKMKEKGDIPEGYSVSREKKERFSLILESASTNQTSMYLCASSLISHPGANVLTFGAGSRLTVL.

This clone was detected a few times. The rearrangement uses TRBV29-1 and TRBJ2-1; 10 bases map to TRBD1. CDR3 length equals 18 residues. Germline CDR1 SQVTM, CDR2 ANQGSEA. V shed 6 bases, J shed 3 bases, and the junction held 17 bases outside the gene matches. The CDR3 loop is CSVLKESAGTGDYNEQFF. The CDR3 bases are TGCAGCGTCTTGAAGGAATCCGCCGGGACAGGGGACTACAATGAGCAGTTCTTC.

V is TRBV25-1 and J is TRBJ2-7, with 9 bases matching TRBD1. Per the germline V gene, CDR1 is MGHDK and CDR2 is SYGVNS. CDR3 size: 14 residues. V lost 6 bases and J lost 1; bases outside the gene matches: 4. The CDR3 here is CASREGQGSYEQYF. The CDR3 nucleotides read TGTGCCAGCAGGGAGGGACAGGGATCCTACGAGCAGTACTTC.

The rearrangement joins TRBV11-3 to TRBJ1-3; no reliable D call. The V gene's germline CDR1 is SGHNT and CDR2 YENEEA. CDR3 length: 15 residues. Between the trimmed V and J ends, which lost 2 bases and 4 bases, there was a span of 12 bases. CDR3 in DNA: TGTGCCAGCAGCTTACCCTCCCCGGGGGGAAACACCATATATTTT. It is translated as CASSLPSPGGNTIYF. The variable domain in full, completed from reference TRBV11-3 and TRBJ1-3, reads EAGVVQSPRYKIIEKKQPVAFWCNPISGHNTLYWYLQNLGQGPELLIRYENEEAVDDSQLPKDRFSAERLKGVDSTLKIQPAELGDSAVYLCASSLPSPGGNTIYFGEGSWLTVV.

This CDR3 reads CAISEPDRGGSYEQYF. CDR3 coding DNA: TGTGCCATCAGTGAACCGGACAGGGGGGGCTCCTACGAGCAGTACTTC. V gene TRBV10-3 combines with J gene TRBJ2-7, with 10 bases matching TRBD1. V shed 3 bases, J shed 0 bases, and the junction held 5 bases outside the gene matches. The germline V gene has CDR1 ENHRY and CDR2 SYGVKD. CDR3 size: 16 residues.

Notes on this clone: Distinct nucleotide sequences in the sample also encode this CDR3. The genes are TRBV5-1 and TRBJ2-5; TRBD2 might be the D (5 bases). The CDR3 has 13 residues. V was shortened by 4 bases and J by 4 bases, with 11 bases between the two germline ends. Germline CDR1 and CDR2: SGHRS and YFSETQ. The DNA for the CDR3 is TGCGCCAGCAGCCTGGGAGCAGGAGAGACCCAGTACTTC. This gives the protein CASSLGAGETQYF.

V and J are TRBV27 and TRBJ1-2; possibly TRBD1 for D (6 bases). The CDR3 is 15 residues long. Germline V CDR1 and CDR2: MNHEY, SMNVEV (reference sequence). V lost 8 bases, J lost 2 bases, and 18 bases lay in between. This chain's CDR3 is CASRDKSPPNYGYTF. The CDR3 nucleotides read TGTGCCAGCCGGGACAAATCACCTCCCAACTATGGCTACACCTTC.

As DNA, the CDR3 is TGTGCCAGCAGCCCCTCCCACCAGGGGGAGACCCAGTACTTC. Its protein product is CASSPSHQGETQYF. The V gene is TRBV4-2, the J gene TRBJ2-5, with a possible D match to TRBD1 (6 bases). Trimming took 4 bases from V and 5 from J, leaving 14 bases between them. This CDR3 is built from 14 residues. Germline V gene lookup returns CDR1 LGHNA and CDR2 YNFKEQ.

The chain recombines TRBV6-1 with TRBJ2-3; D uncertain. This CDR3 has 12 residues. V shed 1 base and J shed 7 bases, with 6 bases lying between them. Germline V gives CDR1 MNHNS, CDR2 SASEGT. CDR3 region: CASSEVANTQYF. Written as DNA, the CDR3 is TGTGCCAGCAGTGAAGTCGCGAATACGCAGTATTTT.

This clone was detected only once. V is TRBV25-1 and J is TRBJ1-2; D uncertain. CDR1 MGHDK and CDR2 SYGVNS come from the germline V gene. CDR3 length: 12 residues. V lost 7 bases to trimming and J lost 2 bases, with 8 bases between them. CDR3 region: CASNRGNYGYTF. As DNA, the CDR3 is TGTGCCAGCAATCGTGGCAACTATGGCTACACCTTC.

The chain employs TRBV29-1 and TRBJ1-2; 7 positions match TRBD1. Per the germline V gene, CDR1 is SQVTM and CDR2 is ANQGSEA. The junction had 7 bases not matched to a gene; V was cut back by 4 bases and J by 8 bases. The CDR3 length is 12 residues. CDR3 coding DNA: TGCAGCGTTGTCAAGGGGGCGCCCGGCTACACCTTC. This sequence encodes CSVVKGAPGYTF.

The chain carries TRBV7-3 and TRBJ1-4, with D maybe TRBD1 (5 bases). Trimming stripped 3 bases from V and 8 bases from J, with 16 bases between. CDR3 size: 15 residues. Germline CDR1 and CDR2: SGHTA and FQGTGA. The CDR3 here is CASSFLITTGEKLFF. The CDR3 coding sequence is TGTGCCAGCAGCTTCCTCATTACTACAGGCGAAAAACTGTTTTTT.

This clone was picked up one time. CDR3 bases: TGTGCCAGCAGCCAAGATTGGGGACTAGCGTTAGGGCAGTTCTTC. Translating it yields CASSQDWGLALGQFF. The chain combines TRBV4-2 with TRBJ2-1; 10 bases map to TRBD2. Looked up from germline, CDR1 is LGHNA and CDR2 is YNFKEQ. Trimming cost V 0 bases and J 12 bases; bases outside gene matches: 8. This CDR3 has 15 amino acids.

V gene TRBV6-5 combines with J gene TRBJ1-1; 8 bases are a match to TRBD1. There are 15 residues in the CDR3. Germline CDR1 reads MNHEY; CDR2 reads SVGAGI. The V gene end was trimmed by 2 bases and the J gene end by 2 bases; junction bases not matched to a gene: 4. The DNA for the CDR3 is TGTGCCAGCAGTTACGGACAGGGCGGAAACACTGAAGCTTTCTTT. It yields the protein CASSYGQGGNTEAFF.

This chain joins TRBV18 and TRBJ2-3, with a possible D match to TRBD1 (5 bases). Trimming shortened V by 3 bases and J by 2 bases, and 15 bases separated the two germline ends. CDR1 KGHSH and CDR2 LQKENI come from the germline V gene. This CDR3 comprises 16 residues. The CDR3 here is CASSPPFSRATDTQYF. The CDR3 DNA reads TGTGCCAGCTCACCCCCCTTTTCCAGGGCCACAGATACGCAGTATTTT.

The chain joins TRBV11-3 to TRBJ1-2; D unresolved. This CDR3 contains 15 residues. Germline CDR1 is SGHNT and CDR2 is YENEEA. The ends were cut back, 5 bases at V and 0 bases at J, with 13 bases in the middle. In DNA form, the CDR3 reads TGTGCCAGCAGCGCAAGGACGGACTCTAACTATGGCTACACCTTC. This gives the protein CASSARTDSNYGYTF.

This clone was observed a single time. CDR3 in amino acids: CASMGGREGDTQYF. The CDR3 DNA reads TGTGCCAGTATGGGCGGGAGAGAGGGAGATACGCAGTATTTT. The V and J genes are TRBV19 and TRBJ2-3; 7 bases are shared with TRBD2. Germline V lookup: CDR1 LNHDA, CDR2 SQIVND (reference sequence). The CDR3 runs 14 residues. V was pared by 7 bases and J by 5 bases, with 9 bases of the junction left unmatched.

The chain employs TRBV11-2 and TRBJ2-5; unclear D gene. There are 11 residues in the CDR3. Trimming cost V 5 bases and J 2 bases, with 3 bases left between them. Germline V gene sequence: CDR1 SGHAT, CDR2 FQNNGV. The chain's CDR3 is CASSAQETQYF. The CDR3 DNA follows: TGTGCCAGCAGCGCGCAAGAGACCCAGTACTTC.

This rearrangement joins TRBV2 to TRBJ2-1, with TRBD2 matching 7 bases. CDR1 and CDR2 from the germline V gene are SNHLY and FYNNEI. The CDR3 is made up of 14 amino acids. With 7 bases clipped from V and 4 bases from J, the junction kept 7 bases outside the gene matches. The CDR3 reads CASIRAGKYNEQFF. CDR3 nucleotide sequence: TGTGCCAGCATCAGAGCGGGAAAGTACAATGAGCAGTTCTTC. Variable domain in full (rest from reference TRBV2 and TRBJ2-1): EPEVTQTPSHQVTQMGQEVILRCVPISNHLYFYWYRQILGQKVEFLVSFYNNEISEKSEIFDDQFSVERPDGSNFTLKIRSTKLEDSAMYFCASIRAGKYNEQFFGPGTRLTVL.

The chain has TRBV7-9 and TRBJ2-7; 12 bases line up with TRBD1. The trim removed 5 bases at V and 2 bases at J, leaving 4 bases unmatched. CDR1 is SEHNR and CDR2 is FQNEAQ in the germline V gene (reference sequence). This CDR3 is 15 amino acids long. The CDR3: CASSIRDRGPYEQYF. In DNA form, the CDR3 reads TGTGCCAGCAGCATCCGGGACAGGGGGCCCTACGAGCAGTACTTC.

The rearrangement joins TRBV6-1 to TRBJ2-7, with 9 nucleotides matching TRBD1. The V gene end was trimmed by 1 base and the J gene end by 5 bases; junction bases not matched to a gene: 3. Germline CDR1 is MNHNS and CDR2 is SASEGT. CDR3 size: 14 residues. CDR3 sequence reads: CASSEGDRDHEQYF. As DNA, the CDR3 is TGTGCCAGCAGTGAAGGGGACAGGGACCACGAGCAGTACTTC.

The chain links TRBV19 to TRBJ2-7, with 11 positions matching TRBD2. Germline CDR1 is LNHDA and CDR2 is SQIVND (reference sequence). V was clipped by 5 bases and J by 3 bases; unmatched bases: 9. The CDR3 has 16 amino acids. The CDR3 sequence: CASSQKGLADLYEQYF. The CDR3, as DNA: TGTGCCAGTAGTCAAAAGGGACTAGCGGACCTCTACGAGCAGTACTTC. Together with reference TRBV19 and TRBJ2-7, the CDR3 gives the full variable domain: DGGITQSPKYLFRKEGQNVTLSCEQNLNHDAMYWYRQDPGQGLRLIYYSQIVNDFQKGDIAEGYSVSREKKESFPLTVTSAQKNPTAFYLCASSQKGLADLYEQYFGPGTRLTVT.

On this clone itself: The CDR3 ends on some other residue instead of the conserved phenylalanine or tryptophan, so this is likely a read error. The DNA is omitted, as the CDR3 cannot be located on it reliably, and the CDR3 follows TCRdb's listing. CDR3 sequence reads: CASSVPPPG. This rearrangement joins TRBV9 to TRBJ2-7; no check of the table's D call, TRBD2, against the DNA was made. Ends included, the CDR3 has 9 residues. From germline, CDR1 is SGDLS and CDR2 YYNGEE.

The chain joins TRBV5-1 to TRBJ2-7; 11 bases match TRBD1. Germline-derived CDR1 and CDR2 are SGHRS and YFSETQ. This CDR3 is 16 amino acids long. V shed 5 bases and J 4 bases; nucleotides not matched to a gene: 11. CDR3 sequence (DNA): TGCGCCAGCAGAATAGGGGGGGACAGGGGGGCGTACGAGCAGTACTTC. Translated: CASRIGGDRGAYEQYF.

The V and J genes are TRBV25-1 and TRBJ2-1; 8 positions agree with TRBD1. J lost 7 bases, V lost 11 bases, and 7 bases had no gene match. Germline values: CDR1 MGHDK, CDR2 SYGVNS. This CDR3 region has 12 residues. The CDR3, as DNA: TGTGCCGTACGCAGGGGGCGAAATGAGCAGTTCTTC. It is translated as CAVRRGRNEQFF.

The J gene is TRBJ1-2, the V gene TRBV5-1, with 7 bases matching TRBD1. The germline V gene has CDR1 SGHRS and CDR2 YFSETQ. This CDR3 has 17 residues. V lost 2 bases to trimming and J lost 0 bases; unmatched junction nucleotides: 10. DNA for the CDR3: TGCGCCAGCAGCTTAAGGGGGCCGGGGGTATCTAACTATGGCTACACCTTC. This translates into CASSLRGPGVSNYGYTF.

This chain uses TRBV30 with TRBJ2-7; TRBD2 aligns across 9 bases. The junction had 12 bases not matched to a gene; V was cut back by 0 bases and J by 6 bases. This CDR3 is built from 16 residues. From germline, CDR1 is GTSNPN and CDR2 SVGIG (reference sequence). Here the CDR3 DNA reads TGTGCCTGGAGTGTAGTGGGGCGGGAGGGCCGCTGCGAGCAGTACTTC. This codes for CAWSVVGREGRCEQYF.